This T cell receptor beta chain was sequenced for a study of shared T cell receptors in the human thymus. Profiled with immunoSEQ multiplex PCR; TCRdb holds only in-frame clones, not every one. Of hundreds of thousands of clones listed, approximately 85% were seen once; the top ten hold around 0.0094%. J lost 2 bases, V lost 5 bases, and 3 bases had no gene match. The CDR3 extends over 14 amino acids. CDR1 and CDR2 from the germline V gene are SGHTA and FQGNSA. Separately, the same data were catalogued under a study of human thymus T cells. Per that paper: Surgeons resected thymus tissue during corrective heart surgery. In unrelated individuals, thymic repertoires overlapped highly, according to related research.

V usage is TRBV7-2 and J usage is TRBJ1-3; 7 bases are shared with TRBD1. The receptor was isolated from a girl younger than two with a congenital heart defect. Sequencing was carried out using thymocytes. DNA of the CDR3: TGTGCCAGCAGCCTGGGACAGCCTGGAAACACCATATATTTT. This codes for CASSLGQPGNTIYF.